This T cell receptor (beta chain) was sequenced during a study of untreated major depressive disorder (dated by TCRdb to 2016 to 2018). Notes on the research overall: A cross-sectional case-control design was used to compare T cell phenotype and TCR repertoire between antidepressant-free major depressive disorder patients and individually matched non-depressed controls. Sequencing followed up flow-cytometry Vbeta 5.1, Vbeta 11 and Vbeta 22 usage differences observed in the whole cohort.

The Qiagen DNeasy Blood and Tissue Kit was used to extract total genomic DNA from purified CD4+ T cells. The TCRbeta CDR3 region, defined according to IMGT, was amplified and sequenced using immunoSEQ immunosequencing protocols. As for the original processing: Preprocessing of raw sequence data for PCR and sequencing error correction was performed by the immunoSEQ service. The sequence data were loaded into the immunoSEQ Analyzer and then analyzed further using VDJtools v1.0.7. The paired Wilcoxon signed-rank test was applied to assess differences between patients and controls. This is the immuneACCESS table as TCRdb keeps it, with only in-frame sequences that have V and J called. A part of the clones is gone; compared with another copy, unresolved V genes explain less than half, and the rest is unexplained. V, J and clone size reflect that table, while D and trimming were determined from the DNA. Recorded for this sample are tens of thousands of clones; 85% to 95% of them occurred a single time. Around 0.3% of the sample is held by the ten biggest clonotypes.

Looking up the germline V gene yields CDR1 SGHRS and CDR2 YFSETQ. From the cysteine up to the phenylalanine, the CDR3 has a length of 12 residues. The read is trimmed to its CDR3 DNA, 36 bases read in frame from base 1. For sex, age, current smoking status and body mass index, every depressed patient had a pairwise-matched non-depressed control. All participants were of European descent. Controls had no mood disorder either currently or in their lifetime and had a Quick Inventory of Depressive Symptoms-Self Report score of 5 or lower. Major medical conditions, Axis I/II comorbidities, regular medication or illicit drug use, and drinking over 100 g alcohol weekly were applied as exclusion criteria for all participants. From each participant, roughly 32 ml of peripheral blood was collected into EDTA tubes. Thawed PBMCs underwent magnetic negative selection with the BD IMag Human CD4 T Lymphocyte Enrichment Set to purify CD4+ T cells. Flow cytometry confirmed that the CD4+ enrichment method typically gave about 95% purity. A subgroup of roughly 5 case-control pairs, chosen blind to chemokine receptor expression and flow-cytometric repertoire skewing results, underwent TCRbeta sequencing. All blood samples were collected in the morning at 8:00 a.m., and PBMCs were isolated by Ficoll-Hypaque gradient centrifugation. Until being assayed, PBMCs were kept in liquid nitrogen after cryopreservation by gradual cooling to -80 degrees C.

A note on this clone: Which antigen it targets is not known. One junction end does not reproduce the germline sequence, and a read error may be involved.

Overall study results and their limits: Because of the strict matching and exclusion criteria, the study sample was comparatively small, which limits how generalizable the findings are. In every sequenced subject, the top five TRBV05-01 clones were all identified as private clones. Sequencing confirmed higher TRBV05-01 (Vbeta 5.1) usage among CD4+ T cells of depressed patients than controls, with p = 0.040 in a one-tailed test. The sequencing comparisons used one-tailed planned tests on only three preselected Vbeta families. In the sequencing data, TRBV25-01 and TRBV02-01 usage was found to follow the flow-cytometry pattern, although statistical significance was not reached.

Material: CD4+ T cells from PBMCs. The rearrangement combines TRBV5-1 with TRBJ2-7; the D element might be TRBD1 or TRBD2, as each aligns at 5 bases. The TCR was taken from a man aged 25 to 45 in good health. The encoded CDR3 is CASSSDAGTQNF. The bases read TGCGCCAGCAGCTCGGACGCCGGGACCCAGAACTTC.